This TCR beta chain comes out of a study of human T cells and chemical hapten exposure. Study observations and caveats: With DPC sensitization, TCRs exceeding 1 in 1000 frequency showed no change.

The CDR3 has 14 residues. V was trimmed by 3 bases and J by 7 bases, leaving 15 bases between them. Germline V CDR1 and CDR2: LNHDA, SQIVND (reference sequence). What the library attached to individual cDNA molecules were unique molecular identifiers. Authors' methods: From approximately 20,000 to 700,000 TCRs were found per sample, with a median of approximately 96,000. TCRdb re-called the RACE reads through MiXCR, storing one row per CDR3 protein. TCRdb, not the authors, supplied the V and J calls. The sample carries approximately 110,000 distinct CDR3 sequences, about a tenth recorded once. This clonotype was picked up many times. Its matching antigen is unknown. Time point noted: patch test 2, 6 weeks after DPC sensitization. Treatment reported: therapeutic diphenylcyclopropenone sensitization with weekly scalp DPC.

The starting material was whole blood, obtained in connection with sensitization to the hapten diphenylcyclopropenone (DPC). The rearrangement links TRBV19 to TRBJ1-2; perhaps TRBD1 as D (5 bases). The source is a woman aged 40-49 years with alopecia areata. Some clones in this sample may be carry-over from other donors' samples. In DNA form, the CDR3 reads TGTGCCAGTAGTATCCCAGGGACTCTGGGTGGCTACACCTTC. It translates to CASSIPGTLGGYTF.